The 25 T cell receptor beta chains below come from one sample, sequenced in a study of blood T cell repertoires in COVID-19. Profiled with immunoSEQ multiplex PCR; TCRdb holds only in-frame clones, not every one. The sample consists of around 280,000 clones, roughly 86% of them appearing once. Specimen: peripheral blood. These receptors were obtained from a woman aged 25 to 39 with COVID-19, enrolled during active disease.

In this sample, this clone turned up once. The chain joins TRBV6-5 to TRBJ2-1, with 9 bases fitting TRBD2. Looked up from germline, CDR1 is MNHEY and CDR2 is SVGAGI. The CDR3 spans 15 residues. Germline trimming cut 8 bases from V and 6 bases from J; bases unmatched to any gene: 11. CDR3 in amino acids: CASGEWAGGVNEQFF. The CDR3 bases are TGTGCCAGCGGAGAATGGGCGGGGGGGGTCAATGAGCAGTTCTTC.

This chain links TRBV19 with TRBJ1-1; D is uncertain. Germline CDR1 LNHDA, CDR2 SQIVND (reference sequence). V was clipped by 5 bases and J by 11 bases, with 9 bases between them. The CDR3 totals 10 residues. The CDR3, as DNA: TGTGCCAGTAGTGGCCTTTGGGCTTTCTTT. This sequence encodes CASSGLWAFF.

V gene TRBV5-1 combines with J gene TRBJ2-1; 9 nucleotides line up with TRBD1. V lost 3 bases to trimming and J lost 4 bases; unmatched junction nucleotides: 8. This CDR3 spans 16 amino acids. Germline CDR1 and CDR2: SGHRS and YFSETQ. CDR3 DNA sequence: TGCGCCAGCAGCTGGGGGGACAGGGCGATATACAATGAGCAGTTCTTC. It yields the protein CASSWGDRAIYNEQFF.

The chain has TRBV29-1 and TRBJ2-2; the match to TRBD2 covers 8 bases. Germline assignment: CDR1 SQVTM and CDR2 ANQGSEA. This CDR3 comprises 15 residues. The J segment lost 5 bases and the V segment lost 6 bases, leaving 11 bases of the junction unmatched. The chain's CDR3 is CSVVSPGGPTGELFF. The CDR3 nucleotides are TGCAGCGTAGTATCCCCGGGGGGGCCGACCGGGGAGCTGTTTTTT.

V and J are TRBV15 and TRBJ1-4; D is perhaps TRBD1 (5 bases). This CDR3 has 15 amino acids. Deletions cut 1 base from V and 4 bases from J, with 10 bases between. CDR1 LNHNV and CDR2 YYDKDF come from the germline V gene (reference sequence). In DNA, the CDR3 is TGTGCCACCAGCAGAGTGAAGGGGATTAATGAAAAACTGTTTTTT. This translates into CATSRVKGINEKLFF.

The chain couples TRBV2 to TRBJ1-5, with D possibly TRBD1 on 5 matching bases. CDR3 length: 16 amino acids. Deletions cut 7 bases from V and 0 bases from J, with 16 bases between. Germline V gene sequence: CDR1 SNHLY, CDR2 FYNNEI. The CDR3: CASTRGTGYSNQPQHF. DNA for the CDR3: TGTGCCAGCACGCGGGGTACAGGCTATAGCAATCAGCCCCAGCATTTT.

The CDR3 DNA sequence: TGTGCCAGCAGCATGACTAGCGGGGGGTTGAGCTCCTACGAGCAGTACTTC. Translation: CASSMTSGGLSSYEQYF. The chain recombines TRBV21-1 with TRBJ2-7; the D call TRBD2 from the table was never checked on the DNA. TRBV21-1 is classified as a pseudogene. The CDR3 is made up of 17 amino acids.

V gene TRBV4-1 combines with J gene TRBJ1-1; weak D call: TRBD1 (5 bases). Per the germline V gene, CDR1 is MGHRA and CDR2 is YSYEKL. The CDR3 consists of 16 residues. Trimming stripped 4 bases from V and 6 bases from J, with 21 bases between. The CDR3 DNA sequence: TGCGCCAGCAGCCCACAGGAAAGGGCACTTGGTGCTGAAGCTTTCTTT. Encoded protein: CASSPQERALGAEAFF.

The chain couples TRBV12-5 to TRBJ2-4; 7 bases line up with TRBD1. Germline assignment: CDR1 LGHNT and CDR2 FRNRAP. V was pared by 9 bases and J by 7 bases, with 6 bases of the junction left unmatched. The length of the CDR3 is 12 residues. DNA of the CDR3: TGTGCTAGCTCACAGGGGTGGAACATTCAGTACTTC. Protein sequence: CASSQGWNIQYF. The complete variable domain, with remaining parts taken from reference TRBV12-5 and TRBJ2-4, reads DARVTQTPRHKVTEMGQEVTMRCQPILGHNTVFWYRQTMMQGLELLAYFRNRAPLDDSGMPKDRFSAEMPDATLATLKIQPSEPRDSAVYFCASSQGWNIQYFGAGTRLSVL.

This chain links TRBV27 with TRBJ1-2; 9 bases are a match to TRBD1. Trimming at V came to 6 bases and at J to 1 base, leaving 15 bases not matched to a gene. The CDR3 is 18 amino acids. Germline-derived CDR1 and CDR2 are MNHEY and SMNVEV (reference sequence). The CDR3 here is CASRARQGDQPYNYGYTF. In nucleotides, the CDR3 is TGTGCCAGCAGGGCGCGACAGGGGGACCAACCCTATAACTATGGCTACACCTTC.

A word on this clone: Other DNA sequences of this sample code for an identical CDR3. This chain connects TRBV18 to TRBJ1-5; 9 bases map to TRBD1. V was pared by 5 bases and J by 2 bases, with 4 bases of the junction left unmatched. The length of the CDR3 is 15 residues. CDR1 is KGHSH, CDR2 LQKENI, per germline. The CDR3 bases are TGTGCCAGCTCAAGGACAGGGGAAGGCAATCAGCCCCAGCATTTT. This gives the protein CASSRTGEGNQPQHF.

This clone was seen only once. The V call is TRBV27, the J call TRBJ1-2; possible D gene TRBD1, 6 bases. CDR3 length: 14 residues. Trimming took off 3 bases at V and 8 bases at J, with 16 bases between the two ends. The germline CDR1 and CDR2 sequences are MNHEY and SMNVEV (reference sequence). CDR3 region: CASSFSGQPRGYTF. CDR3 in DNA: TGTGCCAGCAGTTTCTCAGGACAGCCTCGGGGCTACACCTTC.

This clone was seen only a few times. This sequence joins TRBV25-1 and TRBJ1-4; possibly TRBD1 for D (6 bases). CDR1 is MGHDK, CDR2 SYGVNS, per germline. This CDR3 has 15 amino acids. The germline V and J ends were trimmed by 3 bases and 5 bases, with 13 bases remaining between them. The CDR3 DNA follows: TGTGCCAGCAGTGACGCTGGGACACTGAATGAAAAACTGTTTTTT. Its translation: CASSDAGTLNEKLFF.

The chain recombines TRBV6-2 or TRBV6-3 with TRBJ2-7; TRBD2 aligns across 8 bases. The CDR3 extends over 18 amino acids. Germline lookup yields CDR1 MNHEY and CDR2 SVGEGT. V was clipped by 1 base and J by 3 bases; unmatched bases: 14. The CDR3 region is CASSYYRGVAGSLYEQYF. In DNA form, the CDR3 reads TGTGCCAGCAGTTACTATCGCGGTGTAGCGGGAAGCCTCTACGAGCAGTACTTC.

The rearrangement links TRBV19 to TRBJ1-3, with 7 bases lining up with TRBD1. This CDR3 region has 17 residues. Germline V gene sequence: CDR1 LNHDA, CDR2 SQIVND (reference sequence). After removal of 8 bases from V and 0 bases from J, the junction contained 13 bases not matched to a gene. The CDR3 DNA reads as TGTGCCAGTTCCCTCCGGGACAGAGCTCTCTCTGGAAACACCATATATTTT. This gives the protein CASSLRDRALSGNTIYF.

The genes are TRBV11-2 and TRBJ2-1, with TRBD2 identical over 9 bases. The V gene end was trimmed by 1 base and the J gene end by 0 bases; junction bases not matched to a gene: 4. The germline CDR1 and CDR2 sequences are SGHAT and FQNNGV. The CDR3 runs to 17 residues. The DNA for the CDR3 is TGTGCCAGCAGCTTAGTTCTAGCGGGGATCTCCTACAATGAGCAGTTCTTC. Amino acid sequence: CASSLVLAGISYNEQFF.

V and J are TRBV10-3 and TRBJ2-2; D is possibly TRBD2 (7 bases). V was clipped by 5 bases and J by 7 bases, with 17 bases between them. Germline V gene data show CDR1 as ENHRY and CDR2 as SYGVKD. This CDR3 has 15 residues. As DNA, the CDR3 is TGTGCCATCAGTCAGTACGGGGGGCCGAGCGGGGAGCTGTTTTTT. This gives the protein CAISQYGGPSGELFF.

V usage is TRBV6-5 and J usage is TRBJ2-1; D ambiguous. Deletions cut 2 bases from V and 0 bases from J, with 11 bases between. This CDR3 is built from 16 residues. Per germline, CDR1 MNHEY and CDR2 SVGAGI. CDR3 residues: CASSYGGSFSYNEQFF. CDR3 in DNA: TGTGCCAGCAGTTACGGCGGTTCGTTCTCCTACAATGAGCAGTTCTTC.

The chain employs TRBV10-2 and TRBJ2-1; a possible D gene is TRBD2 (5 bases). The CDR3 has 11 residues. Per germline, CDR1 WSHSY and CDR2 SAAADI. Deletions cut 8 bases from V and 10 bases from J, with 12 bases between. The CDR3 here is CASRGWYEQFF. The CDR3 nucleotides read TGCGCCAGCCGGGGTTGGTACGAGCAGTTCTTC.

The chain couples TRBV10-3 to TRBJ1-1, with TRBD1 matching over 7 bases. The V and J ends lost 6 bases and 4 bases, in that order; junction bases with no gene match: 5. CDR1 is ENHRY, CDR2 SYGVKD, per germline. CDR3 length: 13 amino acids. The chain's CDR3 is CAIRTGRGTEAFF. The CDR3 bases are TGTGCCATCAGGACAGGGCGCGGCACTGAAGCTTTCTTT.

The V gene is TRBV18, the J gene TRBJ2-1, with D perhaps TRBD1 (5 bases). The V and J ends lost 2 bases and 14 bases respectively, with 16 bases between them. From germline, CDR1 is KGHSH and CDR2 LQKENI. The CDR3 extends over 13 amino acids. This CDR3 is CASSPTTGSREFF. CDR3 DNA sequence: TGTGCCAGCTCACCAACAACCGGGTCCAGGGAGTTCTTC.

The chain couples TRBV18 to TRBJ1-1; D is ambiguous. Trimming took 5 bases from V and 1 from J, leaving 8 bases between them. The V gene's germline CDR1 is KGHSH and CDR2 LQKENI. CDR3 length equals 13 residues. CDR3 protein: CASSGQANTEAFF. The DNA of the CDR3 is TGTGCCAGCTCAGGGCAGGCGAACACTGAAGCTTTCTTT.

CDR3 DNA: TGTGCCAGCAGCTTAAGGCAGGGTGCTGAAAAACTGTTTTTT. This translates into CASSLRQGAEKLFF. This chain uses TRBV7-9 with TRBJ1-4, with a weak D call TRBD1 (5 bases). This CDR3 comprises 14 residues. CDR1 is SEHNR, CDR2 FQNEAQ, per germline (reference sequence). V shed 2 bases and J shed 7 bases, with 11 bases lying between them.

The chain uses TRBV29-1 and TRBJ2-3, with TRBD1 matching 9 bases. The germline V gene has CDR1 SQVTM and CDR2 ANQGSEA. V was pared by 5 bases and J by 5 bases, with 5 bases of the junction left unmatched. This CDR3 spans 13 amino acids. For the CDR3, the DNA is TGCAGCGTTCGGACAGGGGTGGTAGATACGCAGTATTTT. Translation: CSVRTGVVDTQYF.

The J gene is TRBJ1-2, the V gene TRBV2, with a tentative D call TRBD1 (6 bases). The CDR3 has 14 amino acids. Trimming stripped 6 bases from V and 0 bases from J, with 11 bases between. Germline CDR1 and CDR2: SNHLY and FYNNEI. The CDR3 DNA is TGTGCCAGCAGGTTTGACAGGACTAACTATGGCTACACCTTC. It codes for CASRFDRTNYGYTF.